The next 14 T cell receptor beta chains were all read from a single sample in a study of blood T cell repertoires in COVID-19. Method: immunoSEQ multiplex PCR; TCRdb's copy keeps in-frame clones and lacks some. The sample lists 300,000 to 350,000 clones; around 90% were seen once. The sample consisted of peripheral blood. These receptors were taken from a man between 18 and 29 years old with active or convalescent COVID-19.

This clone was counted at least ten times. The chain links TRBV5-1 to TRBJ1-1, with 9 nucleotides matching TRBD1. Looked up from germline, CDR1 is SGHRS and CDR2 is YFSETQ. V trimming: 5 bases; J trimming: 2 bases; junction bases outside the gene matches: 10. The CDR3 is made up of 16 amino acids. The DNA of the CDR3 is TGCGCCAGCAGGGCCGGGACAGGGAGCGAAAACACTGAAGCTTTCTTT. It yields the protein CASRAGTGSENTEAFF. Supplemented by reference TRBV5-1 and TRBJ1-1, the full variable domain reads KAGVTQTPRYLIKTRGQQVTLSCSPISGHRSVSWYQQTPGQGLQFLFEYFSETQRNKGNFPGRFSGRQFSNSRSEMNVSTLELGDSALYLCASRAGTGSENTEAFFGQGTRLTVV.

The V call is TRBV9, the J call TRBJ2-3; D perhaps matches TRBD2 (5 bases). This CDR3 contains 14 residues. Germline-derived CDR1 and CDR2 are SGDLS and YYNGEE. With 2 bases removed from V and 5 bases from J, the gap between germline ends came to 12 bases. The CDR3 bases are TGTGCCAGCAGCGTGCGACGGGCGGGAGATACGCAGTATTTT. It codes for CASSVRRAGDTQYF.

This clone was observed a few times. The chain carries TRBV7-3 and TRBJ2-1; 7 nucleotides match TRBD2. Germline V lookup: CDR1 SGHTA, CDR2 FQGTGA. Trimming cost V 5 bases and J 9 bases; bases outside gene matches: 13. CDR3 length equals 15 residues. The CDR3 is CASSTAGTIFSEQFF. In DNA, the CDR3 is TGTGCCAGCAGCACGGCCGGGACTATTTTCTCTGAGCAGTTCTTC.

Here the CDR3 reads CASRTAGANVLTF. The CDR3 DNA is TGTGCCAGCAGAACGGCTGGGGCCAACGTCCTGACTTTC. This chain links TRBV2 with TRBJ2-6, with D unclear. The CDR3 contains 13 residues. Germline V gene sequence: CDR1 SNHLY, CDR2 FYNNEI. Trimming shortened V by 6 bases and J by 2 bases, and 5 bases separated the two germline ends. The full variable domain, rest sourced from reference TRBV2 and TRBJ2-6, is EPEVTQTPSHQVTQMGQEVILRCVPISNHLYFYWYRQILGQKVEFLVSFYNNEISEKSEIFDDQFSVERPDGSNFTLKIRSTKLEDSAMYFCASRTAGANVLTFGAGSRLTVL.

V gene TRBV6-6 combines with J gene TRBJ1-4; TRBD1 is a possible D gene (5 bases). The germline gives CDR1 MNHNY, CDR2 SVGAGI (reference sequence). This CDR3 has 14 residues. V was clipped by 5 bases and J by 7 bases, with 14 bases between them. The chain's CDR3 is CASSLTELGEKLFF. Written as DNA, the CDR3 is TGTGCCAGCAGTCTGACAGAACTGGGTGAAAAACTGTTTTTT.

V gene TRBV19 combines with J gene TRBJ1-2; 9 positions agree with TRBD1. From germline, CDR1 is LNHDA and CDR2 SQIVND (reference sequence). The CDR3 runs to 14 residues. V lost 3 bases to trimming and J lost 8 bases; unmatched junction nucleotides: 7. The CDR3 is CASSILGTGKGYTF. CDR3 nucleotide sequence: TGTGCCAGTAGTATTCTCGGGACAGGGAAAGGCTACACCTTC.

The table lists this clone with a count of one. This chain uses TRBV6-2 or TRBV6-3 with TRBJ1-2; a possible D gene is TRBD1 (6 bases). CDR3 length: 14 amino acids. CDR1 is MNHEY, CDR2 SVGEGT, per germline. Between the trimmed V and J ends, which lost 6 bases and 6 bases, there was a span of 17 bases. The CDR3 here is CASSHWGGADGYTF. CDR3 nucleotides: TGTGCCAGCAGCCACTGGGGGGGGGCGGATGGCTACACCTTC.

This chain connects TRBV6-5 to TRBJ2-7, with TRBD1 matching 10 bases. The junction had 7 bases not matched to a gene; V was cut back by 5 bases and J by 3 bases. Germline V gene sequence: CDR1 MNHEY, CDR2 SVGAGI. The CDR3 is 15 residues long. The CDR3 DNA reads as TGTGCCAGCAGTCCCGGGACAGGGGACTTCTACGAGCAGTACTTC. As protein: CASSPGTGDFYEQYF.

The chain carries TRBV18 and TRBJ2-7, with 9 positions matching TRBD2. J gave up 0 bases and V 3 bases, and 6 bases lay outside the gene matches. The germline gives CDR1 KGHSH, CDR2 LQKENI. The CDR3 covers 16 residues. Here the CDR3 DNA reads TGTGCCAGCTCACCGCGGAGCGGGGGGTACTCCTACGAGCAGTACTTC. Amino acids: CASSPRSGGYSYEQYF.

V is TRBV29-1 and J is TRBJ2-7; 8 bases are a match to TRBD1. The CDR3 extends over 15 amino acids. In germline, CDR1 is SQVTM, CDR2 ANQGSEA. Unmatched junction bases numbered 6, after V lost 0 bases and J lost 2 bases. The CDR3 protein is CSVEDRTGQPYEQYF. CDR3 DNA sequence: TGCAGCGTTGAAGATCGGACAGGGCAGCCCTACGAGCAGTACTTC.

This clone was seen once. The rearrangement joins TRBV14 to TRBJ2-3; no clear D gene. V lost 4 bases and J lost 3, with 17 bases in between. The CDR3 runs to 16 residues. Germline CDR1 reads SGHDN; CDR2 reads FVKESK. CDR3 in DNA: TGTGCCAGCAGCCCATCTCACGGGTTGTGGACAGATACGCAGTATTTT. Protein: CASSPSHGLWTDTQYF.

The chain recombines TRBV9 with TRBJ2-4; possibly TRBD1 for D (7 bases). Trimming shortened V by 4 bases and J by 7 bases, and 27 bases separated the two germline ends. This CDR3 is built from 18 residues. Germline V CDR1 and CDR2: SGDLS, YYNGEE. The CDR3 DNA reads TGTGCCAGCAGCCCATCCCTTAGAGTGTCAGGGGGGCGGAACATTCAGTACTTC. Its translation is CASSPSLRVSGGRNIQYF.

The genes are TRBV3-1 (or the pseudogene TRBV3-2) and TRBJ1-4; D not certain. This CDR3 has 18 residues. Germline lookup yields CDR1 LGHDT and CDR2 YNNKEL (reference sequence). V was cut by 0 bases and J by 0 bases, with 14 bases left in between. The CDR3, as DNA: TGTGCCAGCAGCCAAGAAGGCGGCATCACTTCAACTAATGAAAAACTGTTTTTT. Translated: CASSQEGGITSTNEKLFF.

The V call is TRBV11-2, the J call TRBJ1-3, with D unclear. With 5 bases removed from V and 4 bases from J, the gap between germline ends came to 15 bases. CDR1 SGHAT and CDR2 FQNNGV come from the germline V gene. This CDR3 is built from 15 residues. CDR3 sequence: CASSRMPGLGNTIYF. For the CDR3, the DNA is TGTGCCAGCAGCCGCATGCCGGGGTTGGGAAACACCATATATTTT.